This passage covers 21 T cell receptor beta chains from one sample sequenced in a study of CD8+CD57+ T cells in acquired aplastic anemia. Genomic DNA served as template for TCR beta VDJ and CDR3 profiling. A single record per CDR3 protein comes from TCRdb applying MiXCR to the reads. The sample holds roughly 200,000 distinct CDR3 sequences; over 60% are singletons and the top ten take approximately 30%. The sample taken for sequencing was sorted CD4+, CD8+, or CD8+CD57+ T cells (not recorded which) from PBMCs. The source of these receptors is a human donor in good health.

This clonotype was observed many times. The V gene is TRBV6-2 or TRBV6-3, the J gene TRBJ2-1; no firm D call. CDR3 length: 14 residues. V was pared by 3 bases and J by 5 bases, with 11 bases between. CDR1 is MNHEY and CDR2 is SVGEGT in the germline V gene. In nucleotides, the CDR3 is TGTGCCAGCAGTTATACCCTTACACACAATGAGCAGTTCTTC. Its protein product is CASSYTLTHNEQFF.

This chain links TRBV19 with TRBJ2-7, with D unresolved. Germline V gene lookup returns CDR1 LNHDA and CDR2 SQIVND (reference sequence). This CDR3 spans 13 amino acids. The V end was cut by 3 bases, the J end by 2 bases, with 8 bases between. This CDR3 is CASSISKAYEQYF. The CDR3 nucleotides read TGTGCCAGTAGTATCTCCAAAGCCTACGAGCAGTACTTC.

This clonotype was counted a single time. The V gene is TRBV19, the J gene TRBJ1-6; a weak D match, TRBD1 (6 bases). The CDR3 contains 15 residues. The V gene lost 5 bases and the J gene lost 6 bases, with 14 bases spanning the gap. The V gene's germline CDR1 is LNHDA and CDR2 SQIVND (reference sequence). The DNA of the CDR3 is TGTGCCAGTAGTGCCATGGGGGCCCTTAATTCACCCCTCCACTTT. Translating gives CASSAMGALNSPLHF.

This clonotype came up many times. The gene calls are TRBV4-1 and TRBJ2-1, with 7 bases fitting TRBD1. The CDR3 is made up of 13 amino acids. Germline V gene sequence: CDR1 MGHRA, CDR2 YSYEKL. Trimming removed 4 bases from V and 7 bases from J; junction bases left unmatched: 4. The DNA for the CDR3 is TGCGCCAGCAGCCGACAGGGTGGAAATGAGCAGTTCTTC. Translating it yields CASSRQGGNEQFF.

This clonotype showed up just once. This chain connects TRBV10-1 to TRBJ2-7, with D perhaps TRBD1 (6 bases). Trimming stripped 2 bases from V and 6 bases from J, with 11 bases between. Germline V gene sequence: CDR1 WNHNN, CDR2 SYGVQD (reference sequence). This CDR3 contains 13 residues. This chain's CDR3 is CASSERTEAEQYF. The CDR3 DNA reads as TGCGCCAGCAGTGAGAGGACAGAGGCCGAGCAGTACTTC.

The chain combines TRBV19 with TRBJ1-3; tentatively, D is TRBD1 (6 bases). Germline V gene data show CDR1 as LNHDA and CDR2 as SQIVND (reference sequence). The V and J ends lost 2 bases and 4 bases respectively, with 15 bases between them. This CDR3 is 16 amino acids long. The CDR3 coding sequence is TGTGCCAGTAGTATACCCTCGGGGGCGCGAGGAAACACCATATATTTT. Its translation: CASSIPSGARGNTIYF.

This clonotype was recorded many times. This chain links TRBV4-2 with TRBJ2-7; perhaps TRBD2 as D (6 bases). The CDR3 runs to 15 residues. The germline CDR1 and CDR2 sequences are LGHNA and YNFKEQ. V was pared by 1 base and J by 3 bases, with 13 bases between. Here the CDR3 reads CASSQGTGEVYEQYF. The CDR3 DNA sequence: TGTGCCAGCAGCCAAGGGACGGGGGAAGTCTACGAGCAGTACTTC.

V usage is TRBV9 and J usage is TRBJ2-5; 8 bases fit TRBD1. V trimming: 3 bases; J trimming: 6 bases; junction bases outside the gene matches: 7. The CDR3 sequence is 14 residues long. Germline values: CDR1 SGDLS, CDR2 YYNGEE. This CDR3 reads CASSASGQEKTQYF. CDR3 in DNA: TGTGCCAGCAGCGCGTCGGGACAGGAAAAGACCCAGTACTTC.

This clonotype was counted ten times or more. The genes are TRBV13 and TRBJ2-1; 9 positions match TRBD2. This CDR3 is 15 amino acids long. The V segment lost 3 bases and the J segment 7 bases; nucleotides outside the gene matches: 7. CDR1 and CDR2 from the germline V gene are PRHDT and FYEKMQ (reference sequence). For the CDR3, the DNA is TGTGCCAGCAGCTTCGGCGGGGGGGCGAGTAATGAGCAGTTCTTC. Its translation: CASSFGGGASNEQFF.

The chain couples TRBV5-1 to TRBJ2-7; TRBD1 agrees at 7 bases. The CDR3 has 15 amino acids. Germline lookup yields CDR1 SGHRS and CDR2 YFSETQ. With V trimmed by 4 bases and J by 3 bases, 10 bases remained unmatched. The CDR3 sequence is CASSRTGDSGYEQYF. CDR3 DNA: TGCGCCAGCAGCCGCACAGGGGATTCGGGCTACGAGCAGTACTTC.

This clonotype came up once. This CDR3 fails to terminate in the conserved phenylalanine or tryptophan, so it likely reflects a read error. The chain uses TRBV5-1 and TRBJ2-7; D gene uncertain. This CDR3 has 14 amino acids. Germline assignment: CDR1 SGHRS and CDR2 YFSETQ. The germline V and J ends were trimmed by 1 base and 3 bases, with 11 bases remaining between them. The CDR3 DNA is TGCGCCAGCAGCTTGAGTCAGGCGCTCTACGAGCAGTACCCC. This translates into CASSLSQALYEQYP.

This clonotype was counted between two and nine times. The rearrangement joins TRBV20-1 to TRBJ2-7; TRBD1 matches at 8 bases. CDR1 and CDR2 (germline): DFQATT, SNEGSKA (reference sequence). The V and J ends lost 5 bases and 6 bases, in that order; junction bases with no gene match: 0. The CDR3 length is 10 residues. In DNA, the CDR3 is TGCAGTGCTGACAGGGGCGAGCAGTACTTC. Translated: CSADRGEQYF.

This chain uses TRBV20-1 with TRBJ2-3; D is unresolved. The V gene's germline CDR1 is DFQATT and CDR2 SNEGSKA (reference sequence). Trimming cost V 1 base and J 2 bases, with 13 bases left between them. The CDR3 sequence is 15 residues long. The CDR3 DNA reads TGCAGTGCTAGAGCTCCGGGTAGAGACACAGATACGCAGTATTTT. Amino acids: CSARAPGRDTDTQYF.

The rearrangement uses TRBV2 and TRBJ2-7, with D unclear. The V gene lost 1 base and the J gene lost 2 bases, with 9 bases spanning the gap. Germline loops: CDR1 SNHLY, CDR2 FYNNEI. The CDR3 loop spans 14 amino acids. Here the CDR3 reads CASSEEGTPYEQYF. The CDR3 nucleotides are TGTGCCAGCAGTGAAGAGGGCACTCCCTACGAGCAGTACTTC.

This clonotype was counted at least ten times. V gene TRBV7-9 combines with J gene TRBJ2-1, with D perhaps matching TRBD1 (6 bases). Germline V gives CDR1 SEHNR, CDR2 FQNEAQ (reference sequence). Trimming took off 1 base at V and 7 bases at J, with 11 bases between the two ends. There are 14 residues in the CDR3. CDR3 residues: CASSLVGGRNEQFF. CDR3 DNA: TGTGCCAGCAGCTTAGTTGGGGGCCGAAATGAGCAGTTCTTC.

The chain carries TRBV2 and TRBJ1-1, with 7 nucleotides matching TRBD1. Germline CDR1 is SNHLY and CDR2 is FYNNEI. The CDR3 spans 14 residues. Trimming took 4 bases from V and 11 from J; bases not matched to a gene: 13. The CDR3 loop reads CASSVQALQGMAFF. In DNA, the CDR3 is TGTGCCAGCAGTGTCCAAGCTCTACAGGGGATGGCTTTCTTT.

This chain connects TRBV9 to TRBJ2-2; 8 bases agree with TRBD2. CDR3 length: 14 amino acids. CDR1 SGDLS and CDR2 YYNGEE come from the germline V gene. V shed 2 bases, J shed 7 bases, and the junction held 4 bases outside the gene matches. The CDR3 DNA is TGTGCCAGCAGCGTTAGCGGGGTTCACGGGGAGCTGTTTTTT. This sequence encodes CASSVSGVHGELFF. The full variable domain, with the rest looked up from reference TRBV9 and TRBJ2-2, is DSGVTQTPKHLITATGQRVTLRCSPRSGDLSVYWYQQSLDQGLQFLIQYYNGEERAKGNILERFSAQQFPDLHSELNLSSLELGDSALYFCASSVSGVHGELFFGEGSRLTVL.

The V and J genes are TRBV5-6 and TRBJ2-7; 9 nucleotides line up with TRBD2. The CDR3 is made up of 16 amino acids. Germline assignment: CDR1 SGHDT and CDR2 YYEEEE. V shed 3 bases, J shed 1 base, and the junction held 8 bases outside the gene matches. CDR3 nucleotide sequence: TGTGCCAGCAGCTCGAATCCGGGACTAGCTTCCTACGAGCAGTACTTC. Its protein is CASSSNPGLASYEQYF.

This clonotype has just one count. This chain connects TRBV20-1 to TRBJ1-5; 7 bases align to TRBD1. Trimming at V came to 0 bases and at J to 5 bases, leaving 7 bases not matched to a gene. Per germline, CDR1 DFQATT and CDR2 SNEGSKA (reference sequence). The CDR3 covers 15 residues. DNA of the CDR3: TGCAGTGCTAGAGACGGAGGGACAGACTATCAGCCCCAGCATTTT. Amino acid sequence: CSARDGGTDYQPQHF.

V and J are TRBV5-1 and TRBJ2-7, with 12 bases that match TRBD1. Germline V gene lookup returns CDR1 SGHRS and CDR2 YFSETQ. The CDR3 loop spans 15 amino acids. J was trimmed by 5 bases and V by 4 bases; bases with no gene match: 7. The chain's CDR3 is CASSRGGQGAHEQYF. In DNA, the CDR3 is TGCGCCAGCAGCCGGGGGGGACAGGGGGCCCACGAGCAGTACTTC.

This clonotype was counted many times. The V call is TRBV4-3, the J call TRBJ2-1; 8 bases map to TRBD2. Germline CDR1 is LGHNA and CDR2 is YSLEER. With V trimmed by 4 bases and J by 0 bases, 2 bases remained unmatched. CDR3 length: 15 residues. The CDR3 DNA reads as TGCGCCAGCAGCCTAGCGGGGATCTCCTACAATGAGCAGTTCTTC. Protein product: CASSLAGISYNEQFF.